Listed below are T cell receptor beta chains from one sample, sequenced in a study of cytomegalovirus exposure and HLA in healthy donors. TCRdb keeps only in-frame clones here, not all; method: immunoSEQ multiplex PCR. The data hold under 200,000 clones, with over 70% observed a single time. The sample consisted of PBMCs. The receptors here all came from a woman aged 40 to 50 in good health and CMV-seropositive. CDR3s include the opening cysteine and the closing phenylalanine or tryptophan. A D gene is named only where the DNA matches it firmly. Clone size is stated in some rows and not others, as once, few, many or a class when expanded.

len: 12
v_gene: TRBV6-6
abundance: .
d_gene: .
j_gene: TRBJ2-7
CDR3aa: CASRSDRYEQYF
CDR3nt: TGTGCCAGCAGATCTGACAGATACGAGCAGTACTTC

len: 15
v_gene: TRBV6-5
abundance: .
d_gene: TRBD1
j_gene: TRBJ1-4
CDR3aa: CASRTSGGGGEKLFF
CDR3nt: TGTGCCAGCAGGACGAGCGGAGGGGGCGGGGAAAAACTGTTTTTT

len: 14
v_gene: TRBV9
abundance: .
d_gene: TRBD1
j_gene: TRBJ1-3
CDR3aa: CASSPGGPGNTIYF
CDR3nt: TGTGCCAGCAGCCCAGGGGGGCCTGGAAACACCATATATTTT

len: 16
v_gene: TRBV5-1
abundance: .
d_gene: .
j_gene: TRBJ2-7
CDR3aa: CASSLPTQSRSYEQYF
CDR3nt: TGCGCCAGCAGCTTGCCCACACAGAGCCGATCCTACGAGCAGTACTTC

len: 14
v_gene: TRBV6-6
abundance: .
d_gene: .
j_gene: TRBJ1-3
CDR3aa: CASMTGLLGNTIYF
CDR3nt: TGTGCCAGCATGACAGGTTTACTTGGAAACACCATATATTTT

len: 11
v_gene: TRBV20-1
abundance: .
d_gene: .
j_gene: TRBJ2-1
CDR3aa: CSAGGVNEQFF
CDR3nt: TGCAGTGCGGGAGGTGTCAATGAGCAGTTCTTC

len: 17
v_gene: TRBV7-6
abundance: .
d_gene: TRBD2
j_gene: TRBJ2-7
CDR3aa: CASSPSVTGLAGNEQYF
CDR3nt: TGTGCCAGCAGCCCGAGCGTTACGGGACTAGCGGGGAACGAGCAGTACTTC

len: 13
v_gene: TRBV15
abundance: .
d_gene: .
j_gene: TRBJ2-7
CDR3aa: CATSRESPGEQYF
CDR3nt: TGTGCCACCAGCAGAGAATCGCCCGGCGAGCAGTACTTC

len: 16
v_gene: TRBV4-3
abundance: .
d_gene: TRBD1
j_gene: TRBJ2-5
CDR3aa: CASSQRSGTGKETQYF
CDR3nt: TGCGCCAGCAGCCAGCGTTCCGGGACAGGGAAGGAGACCCAGTACTTC

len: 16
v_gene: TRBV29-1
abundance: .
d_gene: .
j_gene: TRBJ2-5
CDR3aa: CSVKIGGRAGQETQYF
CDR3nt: TGCAGCGTTAAAATCGGGGGTAGGGCCGGCCAAGAGACCCAGTACTTC

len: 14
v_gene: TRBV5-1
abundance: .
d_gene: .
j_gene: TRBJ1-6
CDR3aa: CASSLEGGQSPLHF
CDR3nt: TGCGCCAGCAGCTTGGAAGGGGGTCAATCACCCCTCCACTTT

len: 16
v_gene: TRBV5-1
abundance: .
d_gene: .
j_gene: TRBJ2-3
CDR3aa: CASSLLAGQVAGTQYF
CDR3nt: TGCGCCAGCAGCTTGCTAGCGGGACAGGTCGCGGGTACGCAGTATTTT

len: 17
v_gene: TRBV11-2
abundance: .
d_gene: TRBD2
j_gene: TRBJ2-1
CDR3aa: CASSLEPPAGTYNEQFF
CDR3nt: TGTGCCAGCAGCTTAGAGCCCCCAGCGGGGACCTACAATGAGCAGTTCTTC

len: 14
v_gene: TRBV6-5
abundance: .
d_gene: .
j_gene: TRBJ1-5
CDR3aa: CASSDVAGNQPQHF
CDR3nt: TGTGCCAGCAGTGATGTAGCGGGCAATCAGCCCCAGCATTTT

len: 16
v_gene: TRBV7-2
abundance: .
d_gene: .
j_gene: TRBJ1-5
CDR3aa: CASSLATPRGNQPQHF
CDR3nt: TGTGCCAGCAGCTTAGCAACCCCCCGAGGAAATCAGCCCCAGCATTTT

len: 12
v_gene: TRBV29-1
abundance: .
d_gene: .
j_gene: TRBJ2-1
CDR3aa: CSVYTIIDEQFF
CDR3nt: TGCAGCGTTTATACAATAATCGATGAGCAGTTCTTC

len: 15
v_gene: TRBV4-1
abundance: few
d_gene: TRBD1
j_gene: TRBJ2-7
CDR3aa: CASSPPPGQGYEQYF
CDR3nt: TGCGCCAGCAGCCCGCCCCCCGGACAGGGCTACGAGCAGTACTTC

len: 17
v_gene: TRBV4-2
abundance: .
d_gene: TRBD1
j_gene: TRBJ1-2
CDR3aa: CASSRTGTGGPDYGYTF
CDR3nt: TGTGCCAGCAGCCGCACCGGGACAGGGGGCCCTGACTATGGCTACACCTTC

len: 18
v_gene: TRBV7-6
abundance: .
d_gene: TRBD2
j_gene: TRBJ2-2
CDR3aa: CASSLAGGTFANTGELFF
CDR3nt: TGTGCCAGCAGCTTAGCGGGGGGGACCTTCGCGAACACCGGGGAGCTGTTTTTT

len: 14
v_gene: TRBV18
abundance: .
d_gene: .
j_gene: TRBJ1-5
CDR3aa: CASSPDPGGQPQHF
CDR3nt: TGTGCCAGCTCACCAGACCCGGGGGGGCAGCCCCAGCATTTT

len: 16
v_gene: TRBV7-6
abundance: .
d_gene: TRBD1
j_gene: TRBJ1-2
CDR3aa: CASSPKTGVENYGYTF
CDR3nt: TGTGCCAGCAGCCCCAAGACAGGGGTTGAAAACTATGGCTACACCTTC

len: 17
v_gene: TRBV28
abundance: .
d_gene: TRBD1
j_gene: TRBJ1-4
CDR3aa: CASGPGTGGVFNEKLFF
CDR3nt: TGTGCCAGTGGACCCGGGACAGGGGGGGTGTTTAATGAAAAACTGTTTTTT

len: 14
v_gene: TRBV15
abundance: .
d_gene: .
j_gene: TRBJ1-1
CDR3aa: CATSVRRVSTEAFF
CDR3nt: TGTGCCACCAGCGTCCGGAGGGTTAGCACTGAAGCTTTCTTT

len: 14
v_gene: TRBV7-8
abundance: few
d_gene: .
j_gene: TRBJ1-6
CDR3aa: CASSISTGQSPLHF
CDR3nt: TGTGCCAGCAGCATTTCAACAGGGCAGTCACCCCTCCACTTT

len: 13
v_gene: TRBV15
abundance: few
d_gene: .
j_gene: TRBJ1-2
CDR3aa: CATSHSGIYGYTF
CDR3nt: TGTGCCACCAGCCACTCAGGAATCTATGGCTACACCTTC

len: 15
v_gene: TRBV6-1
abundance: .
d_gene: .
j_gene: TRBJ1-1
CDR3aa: CASSEAQGFGTEAFF
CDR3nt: TGTGCCAGCAGTGAAGCGCAGGGGTTCGGTACTGAAGCTTTCTTT

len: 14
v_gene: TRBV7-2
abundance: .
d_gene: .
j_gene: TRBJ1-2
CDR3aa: CASSSSTGNYGYTF
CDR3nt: TGTGCCAGCAGCTCAAGTACAGGCAACTATGGCTACACCTTC